Following are 25 T cell receptor beta chains from one sample sequenced in a study of PD-1 blockade in classical Hodgkin lymphoma. After autologous stem cell transplantation all patients relapsed, and prior brentuximab vedotin exposure differed between cohorts. The method was immunoSEQ multiplex PCR; TCRdb's version includes in-frame clones alone and lacks a portion of them. Counted here are about 37,000 clones, over 65% occurring once; the ten biggest clones make up approximately 15%. The material sequenced was peripheral blood mononuclear cells (PBMCs), taken before the second cycle of nivolumab. These receptors were taken from a human donor with classical Hodgkin lymphoma.

The chain joins TRBV5-6 to TRBJ2-5; D not certain. The V and J ends lost 4 bases and 6 bases respectively, with 19 bases between them. CDR1 SGHDT and CDR2 YYEEEE come from the germline V gene. CDR3 size: 15 residues. The CDR3 DNA reads TGTGCCAGCAGCGGAAAGACTTCAGAGGAACAGACCCAGTACTTC. This encodes CASSGKTSEEQTQYF.

This clone was found once. The chain carries TRBV6-6 and TRBJ2-1; 8 bases align to TRBD2. The CDR3 loop spans 13 amino acids. J gave up 11 bases and V 2 bases, and 5 bases lay outside the gene matches. The germline V gene encodes CDR1 MNHNY and CDR2 SVGAGI (reference sequence). The CDR3 region has the DNA TGTGCCAGCAGTTACGGAGCGGGGGCCCAGCAGTTCTTC. It yields the protein CASSYGAGAQQFF.

V is TRBV12-5 and J is TRBJ1-2, with TRBD1 identical over 7 bases. Trimming at V came to 6 bases and at J to 1 base, leaving 11 bases not matched to a gene. CDR1 is LGHNT, CDR2 FRNRAP, per germline. CDR3 length: 16 residues. CDR3 sequence: CASGAGNRGDNYGYTF. In DNA form, the CDR3 reads TGTGCTAGTGGAGCCGGGAACAGGGGAGATAACTATGGCTACACCTTC. The full variable domain, rest sourced from reference TRBV12-5 and TRBJ1-2, is DARVTQTPRHKVTEMGQEVTMRCQPILGHNTVFWYRQTMMQGLELLAYFRNRAPLDDSGMPKDRFSAEMPDATLATLKIQPSEPRDSAVYFCASGAGNRGDNYGYTFGSGTRLTVV.

This clone was counted once. The gene calls are TRBV5-1 and TRBJ1-3, with unresolved D. The CDR3 consists of 14 residues. Germline V gene data show CDR1 as SGHRS and CDR2 as YFSETQ. The V end lost 0 bases, the J end lost 0 bases, and 4 bases lay between the germline ends. As DNA, the CDR3 is TGCGCCAGCAGCTTGGACGGCTCTGGAAACACCATATATTTT. The encoded protein is CASSLDGSGNTIYF.

With regard to this clone: Other DNA sequences within the sample encode an identical CDR3. This rearrangement joins TRBV20-1 to TRBJ2-7; possible D gene TRBD1, 5 bases. The CDR3 has 11 amino acids. The germline CDR1 and CDR2 sequences are DFQATT and SNEGSKA (reference sequence). Trimming cost V 6 bases and J 3 bases, with 9 bases left between them. CDR3 in DNA: TGCAGTGCGCGTCAGGGCTACGAGCAGTACTTC. This translates into CSARQGYEQYF.

The rearrangement joins TRBV5-1 to TRBJ2-7; 7 bases align to TRBD1. This CDR3 comprises 15 residues. The germline V gene encodes CDR1 SGHRS and CDR2 YFSETQ. Germline trimming cut 0 bases from V and 2 bases from J; bases unmatched to any gene: 5. The CDR3 nucleotides are TGCGCCAGCAGCTTGGGGCCGGGACAGACCTACGAGCAGTACTTC. It translates to CASSLGPGQTYEQYF. The complete variable domain, with remaining parts taken from reference TRBV5-1 and TRBJ2-7, reads KAGVTQTPRYLIKTRGQQVTLSCSPISGHRSVSWYQQTPGQGLQFLFEYFSETQRNKGNFPGRFSGRQFSNSRSEMNVSTLELGDSALYLCASSLGPGQTYEQYFGPGTRLTVT.

The rearrangement joins TRBV7-2 to TRBJ1-6; 7 nucleotides match TRBD1. From germline, CDR1 is SGHTA and CDR2 FQGNSA. This CDR3 spans 14 amino acids. The J segment lost 7 bases and the V segment lost 6 bases, leaving 6 bases of the junction unmatched. The CDR3 loop is CASRGTVHNSPLHF. DNA of the CDR3: TGTGCCAGCAGGGGGACAGTACACAATTCACCCCTCCACTTT.

This chain uses TRBV6-6 with TRBJ2-7, with TRBD1 identical over 9 bases. Losses at the gene ends were 6 bases for V and 7 bases for J; bases not matched to a gene: 16. The CDR3 is 16 residues long. Germline lookup yields CDR1 MNHNY and CDR2 SVGAGI (reference sequence). CDR3 region: CASRQRAGTGHGEQYF. The CDR3 DNA reads TGTGCCAGCAGGCAGAGAGCGGGGACAGGGCATGGGGAGCAGTACTTC.

The chain links TRBV7-2 to TRBJ2-5; D might be TRBD2 (6 bases). This CDR3 is 15 amino acids long. V lost 2 bases and J 5 bases, leaving 15 bases between the germline ends. CDR1 and CDR2 from the germline V gene are SGHTA and FQGNSA. The CDR3 coding sequence is TGTGCCAGCAGCTTATCAGGCCTAGCGTGGGAGACCCAGTACTTC. Its translation is CASSLSGLAWETQYF.

The chain combines TRBV4-1 with TRBJ2-1, with no clear D. The CDR3 runs to 15 residues. Trimming cost V 0 bases and J 10 bases, with 16 bases left between them. Germline values: CDR1 MGHRA, CDR2 YSYEKL. The CDR3 region is CASSQDNWDGREQFF. In nucleotides, the CDR3 is TGCGCCAGCAGCCAAGATAATTGGGATGGCAGGGAGCAGTTCTTC.

This clone was counted a single time. The chain links TRBV10-1 to TRBJ2-5, with 10 bases that match TRBD1. Germline V gene data show CDR1 as WNHNN and CDR2 as SYGVQD (reference sequence). The V and J ends lost 8 bases and 4 bases, in that order; junction bases with no gene match: 10. The CDR3 extends over 15 amino acids. The CDR3, as DNA: TGCGCCAGCCGGAGGGACAGGGGTCCTCGAGAGACCCAGTACTTC. Translation: CASRRDRGPRETQYF.

The genes are TRBV6-5 and TRBJ2-1; the match to TRBD2 covers 7 bases. The CDR3 is made up of 16 amino acids. The V gene end was trimmed by 0 bases and the J gene end by 5 bases; junction bases not matched to a gene: 7. In germline, CDR1 is MNHEY, CDR2 SVGAGI. The chain's CDR3 is CASSYSGLVGNNEQFF. The DNA of the CDR3 is TGTGCCAGCAGTTACTCCGGACTAGTCGGCAACAATGAGCAGTTCTTC.

The V gene is TRBV27, the J gene TRBJ2-7, with 7 bases matching TRBD1. The end of the DNA fits TRBJ2-5 better, so the J call may be wrong. The CDR3 has 14 amino acids. Germline V lookup: CDR1 MNHEY, CDR2 SMNVEV (reference sequence). The CDR3, as DNA: TGTGCCAGCAGTTTCACAGGGGCCGGAGAGACCCAGTACTTC. It is translated as CASSFTGAGETQYF.

The V and J genes are TRBV7-9 and TRBJ2-7; a possible D gene is TRBD1 (6 bases). The V gene's germline CDR1 is SEHNR and CDR2 FQNEAQ (reference sequence). V lost 6 bases to trimming and J lost 6 bases, with 15 bases between them. The CDR3 runs 13 residues. The DNA of the CDR3 is TGTGCCAGCAGTCCTGACGCAGGGGTCGAGCAGTACTTC. This codes for CASSPDAGVEQYF.

This clone was picked up a small number of times. Here the CDR3 DNA reads TGTGCCAGCAGTTCACCCTCGGGGGTAGGATCACCCCTCCACTTT. It specifies CASSSPSGVGSPLHF. The chain combines TRBV7-9 with TRBJ1-6, with D tentatively TRBD1 (5 bases). Trimming removed 6 bases from V and 10 bases from J, with 19 bases in between. Germline V gene sequence: CDR1 SEHNR, CDR2 FQNEAQ (reference sequence). The CDR3 is 15 residues long.

The chain is built from TRBV2 and TRBJ2-2; D remains ambiguous. V was pared by 0 bases and J by 0 bases, with 5 bases between. Looked up from germline, CDR1 is SNHLY and CDR2 is FYNNEI. CDR3 size: 15 residues. Written as DNA, the CDR3 is TGTGCCAGCAGTGAAGCCTCTACGAACACCGGGGAGCTGTTTTTT. It yields the protein CASSEASTNTGELFF.

This clone was observed a few times. The J gene is TRBJ1-1, the V gene TRBV10-2; no reliable D call. CDR1 is WSHSY, CDR2 SAAADI, per germline. V lost 8 bases to trimming and J lost 2 bases, with 9 bases between them. The CDR3 covers 12 residues. CDR3 DNA sequence: TGCGCCAGCCGGTTTGTCAACACTGAAGCTTTCTTT. Translating it yields CASRFVNTEAFF.

V is TRBV5-1 and J is TRBJ1-6; 7 bases line up with TRBD1. The V gene end was trimmed by 3 bases and the J gene end by 8 bases; junction bases not matched to a gene: 8. The CDR3 is made up of 15 amino acids. Germline assignment: CDR1 SGHRS and CDR2 YFSETQ. Here the CDR3 reads CASSSSTGEDSPLHF. DNA of the CDR3: TGCGCCAGCAGCTCTTCTACAGGGGAGGATTCACCCCTCCACTTT.

This rearrangement joins TRBV4-3 to TRBJ2-4; D remains ambiguous. CDR1 and CDR2 from the germline V gene are LGHNA and YSLEER. Between the trimmed V and J ends, which lost 6 bases and 1 base, there was a span of 13 bases. The CDR3 runs 15 residues. CDR3 nucleotides: TGCGCCAGCAGTCCAAGATCCCAGGCCAAAAACATTCAGTACTTC. Amino acid sequence: CASSPRSQAKNIQYF.

The chain carries TRBV2 and TRBJ2-7, with D tentatively TRBD1 (5 bases). CDR1 SNHLY and CDR2 FYNNEI come from the germline V gene. The V and J ends lost 4 bases and 7 bases respectively, with 11 bases between them. The CDR3 is made up of 12 amino acids. In nucleotides, the CDR3 is TGTGCCAGCAGTGGACAGACTCGGGAGCAGTACTTC. It is translated as CASSGQTREQYF.

Comment on this clone: Other DNA sequences of this sample code for an identical CDR3. The chain has TRBV7-2 and TRBJ2-7; the D is unclear. V was cut by 5 bases and J by 2 bases, with 7 bases left in between. Germline assignment: CDR1 SGHTA and CDR2 FQGNSA. The CDR3 consists of 12 residues. The DNA of the CDR3 is TGTGCCAGCAGCCTTCGCCCCTACGAGCAGTACTTC. Translated: CASSLRPYEQYF.

The chain carries TRBV4-1 and TRBJ1-1, with 8 bases identical to TRBD1. The CDR3 consists of 14 residues. Germline CDR1 reads MGHRA; CDR2 reads YSYEKL. Trimming at V came to 6 bases and at J to 6 bases, leaving 9 bases not matched to a gene. Here the CDR3 reads CASRKPGGAPEAFF. CDR3 DNA: TGCGCCAGCAGGAAACCAGGGGGCGCCCCTGAAGCTTTCTTT.

The genes are TRBV30 and TRBJ1-5; no clear D. V dropped 0 bases and J dropped 5 bases, with 11 bases sitting between them. Germline values: CDR1 GTSNPN, CDR2 SVGIG (reference sequence). The CDR3 has 14 amino acids. The CDR3, as DNA: TGTGCCTGGAGTGTTGAGCTTTCTTATCAGCCCCAGCATTTT. Amino acids: CAWSVELSYQPQHF.

This clone showed up just once. CDR3 region: CASGLAEGAYSNQPQHF. The CDR3 coding sequence is TGTGCTAGTGGTTTGGCCGAGGGGGCATATAGCAATCAGCCCCAGCATTTT. This chain connects TRBV12-5 to TRBJ1-5, with 7 bases that match TRBD1. The CDR3 consists of 17 residues. V shed 1 base and J 0 bases; nucleotides not matched to a gene: 6. Germline V gene sequence: CDR1 LGHNT, CDR2 FRNRAP.

By share, this clone counts as large (0.1 to 1%). This chain joins TRBV5-1 and TRBJ1-5; a possible D gene is TRBD1 (5 bases). The CDR3 is made up of 15 amino acids. V gave up 0 bases and J gave up 2 bases, with 9 bases separating them. Germline V gene data show CDR1 as SGHRS and CDR2 as YFSETQ. CDR3 in DNA: TGCGCCAGCAGCTTGGAGGGGTTGGGCAATCAGCCCCAGCATTTT. Its translation is CASSLEGLGNQPQHF.